The T cell receptor (beta chain) under discussion was sequenced for a study of blood T cell repertoires in COVID-19 (dated by TCRdb to the early 2020s). Regarding the research as a whole: Samples from collaborators originated in the United States, Italy and Spain and spanned both the acute and convalescent phases of COVID-19. The prospective study material was composed of cDNA or gDNA derived from T cells, B-cell-depleted T cells, or PBMCs. Subjects who had been exposed to COVID-19, were actively infected with it, or had recovered from it provided the deeply sampled blood TCRbeta repertoires that made up the dataset. The repertoires were released in a freely available public database intended as a resource for research on the immune response to SARS-CoV-2. The samples were drawn from the first 160 participants of the ongoing ImmuneRACE study and from 1,254 subjects provided by 6 global collaborators. A de-identified subject ID, COVID-19 status, age in years and sex were almost always included in the sample metadata. Where HLA class I and class II types were available, the types were taken from metadata supplied by the sample provider, not from assay-based typing. Results and caveats for the whole study, not just this receptor: The amount of clinical and demographic metadata varied by source and participant and was provided uncurated.

Whole blood was collected in K2EDTA tubes by collaborating institutions according to the institutions' own protocols. For TCRbeta analysis, collaborator samples were shipped as frozen whole blood, as isolated PBMCs, or as DNA extracted from either sample type. TCRbeta CDR3 regions were amplified from genomic DNA by means of the immunoSEQ Assay, a bias-controlled multiplex PCR. In the source study's methods: The number of nucleated cells in each sample was estimated from the amplification of reference gene primers within the assay. To quantify the absolute abundance of each unique TCRbeta CDR3 rearrangement, sequence reads were collapsed and filtered. For each sample, productive Simpson clonality was calculated by taking the square root of Simpson's diversity index across productive rearrangements. Here the immuneACCESS table is served through TCRdb, limited to in-frame sequences with V and J called. Missing clones are a known gap in these copies; in checked studies unresolved V genes cover under half, and the rest lacks a known reason. D and trimming were read from the DNA, whereas the V and J calls and clone size are those reported in that table. The sample table shows about 200,000 clones, and roughly 90% are seen once. The top ten constitute 4.5% to 5.5% of the sample.

The germline V gene (reference sequence) specifies GTSNPN as CDR1 and SVGIG as CDR2. From the cysteine up to the phenylalanine, the CDR3 has a length of 11 residues. Only the CDR3 portion is preserved as DNA: 33 bases, with reading frame beginning at the first base. V drops 0 bases and J drops 9 bases, leaving 7 bases in between. About this clone itself: The target of this receptor is not known. Base qualities are not recorded, but no much larger clone differs from it by a single base.

Sequenced material: peripheral blood. The chain couples TRBV30 to TRBJ2-3; the D gene cannot be named for sure. This TCR was sampled from a woman aged 40 to 50 with acute or convalescent COVID-19. The sequence in DNA is TGTGCCTGGAGTGTGGAGAGGACGCAGTATTTT. Translation gives CAWSVERTQYF. Here the CDR3 is joined to the reference TRBV30 and TRBJ2-3 genes, and the full variable domain is: SQTIHQWPATLVQPVGSPLSLECTVEGTSNPNLYWYRQAAGRGLQLLFYSVGIGQISSEVPQNLSASRPQDRQFILSSKKLLLSDSGFYLCAWSVERTQYFGPGTRLTVL.